These 9 T cell receptor beta chains were all obtained from the same sample, sequenced in a study of blood T cells in healthy people across ages. It was with a sample-barcoded 5' primer and a J-beta primer mix that a second PCR of roughly 7 to 12 cycles was run. TCRdb fed the 5' RACE reads into MiXCR, producing one record per CDR3 protein. The sample has 1.5 million to 2 million distinct CDR3 sequences, 28% seen once; the top ten hold roughly 8.2%. The sequencing input was blood. Receptors were obtained from a woman aged 25 to 45 in good health.

V is TRBV24-1 and J is TRBJ2-1; D perhaps matches TRBD2 (5 bases). CDR3 length: 12 residues. In germline, CDR1 is KGHDR, CDR2 SFDVKD. The V and J ends lost 7 bases and 9 bases respectively, with 12 bases between them. The CDR3 is CATSVGVSEQFF. Written as DNA, the CDR3 is TGTGCCACCAGCGTCGGGGTGAGTGAGCAGTTCTTC.

This clonotype was detected only a few times. The rearrangement links TRBV5-1 to TRBJ2-3, with 8 bases that match TRBD2. There are 13 residues in the CDR3. Germline CDR1 SGHRS, CDR2 YFSETQ. Germline trimming cut 2 bases from V and 7 bases from J; bases unmatched to any gene: 3. Written as DNA, the CDR3 is TGCGCCAGCAGCTTAGCGGGGGAAAATACGCAGTATTTT. Protein: CASSLAGENTQYF.

The chain joins TRBV12-3 or TRBV12-4 to TRBJ2-5, with TRBD2 identical over 10 bases. The V gene end was trimmed by 2 bases and the J gene end by 4 bases; junction bases not matched to a gene: 7. The CDR3 is 16 residues long. The CDR3 reads CASSLLAGASGETQYF. The CDR3 nucleotides read TGTGCCAGCAGTTTACTAGCGGGGGCCTCCGGAGAGACCCAGTACTTC.

This clonotype was recorded a few times. J is TRBJ2-5 and V is TRBV27, with 7 positions matching TRBD1. The trim removed 6 bases at V and 1 base at J, leaving 8 bases unmatched. The CDR3 consists of 15 residues. Germline CDR1 is MNHEY and CDR2 is SMNVEV (reference sequence). Here the CDR3 reads CASSLEPGGQETQYF. The CDR3, as DNA: TGTGCCAGCAGCCTAGAACCAGGGGGCCAAGAGACCCAGTACTTC.

This clonotype was detected many times. The V and J genes are TRBV2 and TRBJ2-7; 8 bases agree with TRBD1. Germline V lookup: CDR1 SNHLY, CDR2 FYNNEI. The CDR3 length is 14 residues. The ends lost 7 bases at V and 3 bases at J; junction bases unmatched: 8. Written as DNA, the CDR3 is TGTGCCAGCATCCCCGGGACAGGCGGCTACGAGCAGTACTTC. Translated, it gives CASIPGTGGYEQYF.

The sample holds a few counts of this clonotype. V is TRBV7-2 and J is TRBJ2-1; 9 bases align to TRBD2. Germline CDR1 SGHTA, CDR2 FQGNSA. V lost 5 bases, J lost 6 bases, and 8 bases stayed unmatched. CDR3 size: 15 residues. This CDR3 reads CASSLSGRIANEQFF. CDR3 nucleotide sequence: TGTGCCAGCAGCCTTAGCGGGAGAATCGCCAATGAGCAGTTCTTC.

The chain carries TRBV27 and TRBJ2-7; 8 bases agree with TRBD2. Losses at the gene ends were 5 bases for V and 3 bases for J; bases not matched to a gene: 6. Germline CDR1 MNHEY, CDR2 SMNVEV (reference sequence). The length of the CDR3 is 14 residues. CDR3 in amino acids: CASSALAGDYEQYF. The CDR3 DNA sequence: TGTGCCAGCAGTGCCCTAGCGGGCGACTACGAGCAGTACTTC.

In this sample, this clonotype turned up a few times. The CDR3, as DNA: TGTGCCACCAGTGAAGGGTCCCAAGATACGCAGTATTTT. This codes for CATSEGSQDTQYF. The V gene is TRBV24-1, the J gene TRBJ2-3; D gene unclear. CDR3 length equals 13 residues. Trimming pared 4 bases from V and 5 bases from J, leaving 9 bases between. Looked up from germline, CDR1 is KGHDR and CDR2 is SFDVKD.

This clonotype was recorded a few times. V and J are TRBV7-2 and TRBJ2-5; 8 bases map to TRBD1. The CDR3 loop spans 15 amino acids. Losses at the gene ends were 10 bases for V and 1 base for J; bases not matched to a gene: 11. Germline-derived CDR1 and CDR2 are SGHTA and FQGNSA. The DNA of the CDR3 is TGTGCCACCCAAAGACAGGGGCTACCCCAAGAGACCCAGTACTTC. Its translation is CATQRQGLPQETQYF.